Presented here are 30 T cell receptor beta chains from one specimen sequenced in a study of shared clonotypes between healthy human individuals. The method was immunoSEQ multiplex PCR; TCRdb's version includes in-frame clones alone and lacks a portion of them. The sample has about 800,000 clones; 96% are singletons. Naivety among CD8 cells was defined by CD45RO negativity and positive CCR7 selection, thereby excluding terminally differentiated effector memory CD45RA+ cells. Sequenced sample: naive CD8+ T cells sorted from blood. The receptors here all came from a man aged 30-40 years in good health.

CDR3 loop: CASAPGQSYEQYF. The CDR3, as DNA: TGTGCCAGCGCGCCGGGACAGTCCTACGAGCAGTACTTC. The chain couples TRBV27 to TRBJ2-7; 7 bases fit TRBD1. With V trimmed by 8 bases and J by 1 base, 5 bases remained unmatched. The CDR3 length is 13 residues. Per germline, CDR1 MNHEY and CDR2 SMNVEV (reference sequence).

The chain carries TRBV6-5 and TRBJ1-2; D is perhaps TRBD1 (6 bases). The CDR3 sequence is 15 residues long. Germline V gene data show CDR1 as MNHEY and CDR2 as SVGAGI. Trimming left V 0 bases short and J 8 bases short, with 16 bases between. The CDR3: CASSYSRGASYGYTF. CDR3 bases: TGTGCCAGCAGTTACTCGAGGGGGGCTAGTTACGGCTACACCTTC.

The chain links TRBV19 to TRBJ2-2; 11 bases match TRBD2. From germline, CDR1 is LNHDA and CDR2 SQIVND (reference sequence). The V segment lost 2 bases and the J segment 3 bases; nucleotides outside the gene matches: 11. The CDR3 loop spans 19 amino acids. In nucleotides, the CDR3 is TGTGCCAGTAGTATAATTCCTAGCGGGAGGAGTAGGTACACCGGGGAGCTGTTTTTT. Translation: CASSIIPSGRSRYTGELFF.

The chain combines TRBV5-6 with TRBJ2-7, with 10 bases aligning to TRBD1. Germline trimming cut 3 bases from V and 2 bases from J; bases unmatched to any gene: 2. The CDR3 contains 14 residues. The germline V gene encodes CDR1 SGHDT and CDR2 YYEEEE. The CDR3 sequence is CASSWGTGAYEQYF. The CDR3 bases are TGTGCCAGCAGCTGGGGGACAGGGGCCTACGAGCAGTACTTC.

The J gene is TRBJ2-1, the V gene TRBV6-1; D not certain. Trimming shortened V by 6 bases and J by 6 bases, and 6 bases separated the two germline ends. Germline CDR1 MNHNS, CDR2 SASEGT. The CDR3 extends over 11 amino acids. The CDR3: CASRSLNEQFF. CDR3 in DNA: TGTGCCAGCAGGTCACTCAATGAGCAGTTCTTC.

The CDR3 spells CASSSPGALEKLFF. The CDR3 DNA follows: TGTGCCAGCAGCTCGCCGGGGGCTTTAGAAAAACTGTTTTTT. The chain combines TRBV7-2 with TRBJ1-4, with D tentatively TRBD1 (6 bases). The CDR3 is 14 residues long. Trimming left V 4 bases short and J 8 bases short, with 14 bases between. Germline values: CDR1 SGHTA, CDR2 FQGNSA.

This clone was observed once. This sequence joins TRBV5-6 and TRBJ2-7; D is possibly TRBD2 (5 bases). V was trimmed by 2 bases and J by 0 bases, leaving 9 bases between them. The CDR3 is 14 amino acids. CDR1 is SGHDT, CDR2 YYEEEE, per germline. The CDR3 coding sequence is TGTGCCAGCAGCTTTTTCGGGGACTCCTACGAGCAGTACTTC. The encoded protein is CASSFFGDSYEQYF.

This sequence joins TRBV30 and TRBJ1-5; perhaps TRBD1 as D (5 bases). The CDR3 consists of 14 residues. Trimming took 2 bases from V and 1 from J, leaving 9 bases between them. Germline V gene sequence: CDR1 GTSNPN, CDR2 SVGIG (reference sequence). CDR3 bases: TGTGCCTGGAGTACTGGGGCCAGCAATCAGCCCCAGCATTTT. This codes for CAWSTGASNQPQHF.

The CDR3 loop reads CASSGTGPADGFGYTF. CDR3 bases: TGCGCCAGCAGTGGGACAGGTCCGGCCGACGGATTTGGCTACACCTTC. The chain is built from TRBV10-1 and TRBJ1-2; 7 bases map to TRBD1. V was pared by 4 bases and J by 7 bases, with 15 bases of the junction left unmatched. This CDR3 is built from 16 residues. CDR1 WNHNN and CDR2 SYGVQD come from the germline V gene (reference sequence).

The V call is TRBV5-1, the J call TRBJ2-7; weak D call: TRBD2 (6 bases). The CDR3 totals 15 residues. Trimming took off 3 bases at V and 4 bases at J, with 17 bases between the two ends. Germline CDR1 reads SGHRS; CDR2 reads YFSETQ. CDR3 in DNA: TGCGCCAGCAGCTCCGAGTCGCGGGACGCGTACGAGCAGTACTTC. Translated: CASSSESRDAYEQYF.

This chain connects TRBV11-2 to TRBJ2-1; D is unresolved. From germline, CDR1 is SGHAT and CDR2 FQNNGV. The CDR3 totals 13 residues. V lost 1 base to trimming and J lost 8 bases, with 9 bases between them. This CDR3 is CASSLAPADEQFF. The CDR3 coding sequence is TGTGCCAGCAGCTTAGCTCCGGCAGATGAGCAGTTCTTC.

A word on this clone: Mismatch with germline at one junction end may stem from a read error. This chain connects TRBV7-7 to TRBJ2-1; 8 bases align to TRBD1. Germline assignment: CDR1 SSHAT and CDR2 FNYEAQ (reference sequence). CDR3 length: 15 residues. The CDR3 reads CASSLVQGAYNEQFF. CDR3 nucleotide sequence: TGTGCTAGCAGCTTAGTTCAGGGGGCGTACAATGAGCAGTTCTTC.

V and J are TRBV27 and TRBJ1-1; 9 bases align to TRBD1. Germline V gene lookup returns CDR1 MNHEY and CDR2 SMNVEV (reference sequence). CDR3 length: 13 amino acids. V shed 7 bases and J 8 bases; nucleotides not matched to a gene: 8. This CDR3 is CASIAGTGQEAFF. The CDR3 DNA follows: TGTGCCAGCATCGCGGGGACAGGGCAAGAAGCTTTCTTT.

The gene calls are TRBV4-3 and TRBJ2-7; 12 nucleotides align to TRBD2. Germline V lookup: CDR1 LGHNA, CDR2 YSLEER. The J segment lost 2 bases and the V segment lost 2 bases, leaving 7 bases of the junction unmatched. The CDR3 sequence is 17 residues long. This CDR3 is CASSQLGLAGQAYEQYF. CDR3 nucleotides: TGCGCCAGCAGCCAACTGGGACTAGCGGGCCAAGCCTACGAGCAGTACTTC.

The chain employs TRBV9 and TRBJ2-3; D is perhaps TRBD1 (5 bases). Trimming shortened V by 0 bases and J by 1 base, and 12 bases separated the two germline ends. Germline V gene data show CDR1 as SGDLS and CDR2 as YYNGEE. CDR3 length equals 16 residues. The CDR3 region is CASSVAVRVGTDTQYF. The CDR3 DNA reads as TGTGCCAGCAGCGTAGCGGTCAGGGTGGGCACAGATACGCAGTATTTT.

The CDR3 sequence is CASTSQGNTEAFF. Written as DNA, the CDR3 is TGTGCCAGCACCAGCCAGGGGAACACTGAAGCTTTCTTT. This rearrangement joins TRBV2 to TRBJ1-1; D possibly corresponds to TRBD1 (5 bases). In germline, CDR1 is SNHLY, CDR2 FYNNEI. The length of the CDR3 is 13 residues. Trimming left V 7 bases short and J 1 base short, with 10 bases between.

The chain joins TRBV7-8 to TRBJ2-7, with 8 nucleotides matching TRBD2. Germline V gene sequence: CDR1 SGHVS, CDR2 FQNEAQ. The ends lost 5 bases at V and 2 bases at J; junction bases unmatched: 8. The CDR3 has 15 residues. CDR3 sequence: CASSPKGTSAYEQYF. The CDR3 nucleotides are TGTGCCAGCAGCCCGAAAGGGACTAGTGCCTACGAGCAGTACTTC.

The CDR3 protein is CAWSVSKDEQYF. CDR3 DNA: TGTGCCTGGAGTGTAAGTAAGGACGAGCAGTACTTC. This chain links TRBV30 with TRBJ2-7, with no clear D. Trimming shortened V by 0 bases and J by 5 bases, and 8 bases separated the two germline ends. The CDR3 runs to 12 residues. The germline V gene encodes CDR1 GTSNPN and CDR2 SVGIG (reference sequence).

As concerns this clone: Additional DNA sequences in this sample encode the identical CDR3. The chain links TRBV11-2 to TRBJ1-1; D is undetermined. Germline V CDR1 and CDR2: SGHAT, FQNNGV. The CDR3 spans 13 residues. V was pared by 5 bases and J by 0 bases, with 7 bases between. CDR3 in amino acids: CASSLGVNTEAFF. CDR3 sequence (DNA): TGTGCCAGCAGCCTCGGGGTGAACACTGAAGCTTTCTTT.

This chain connects TRBV6-1 to TRBJ2-3; 10 positions match TRBD2. V trimming: 0 bases; J trimming: 3 bases; junction bases outside the gene matches: 15. In germline, CDR1 is MNHNS, CDR2 SASEGT. The CDR3 is 20 amino acids. The CDR3 DNA reads TGTGCCAGCAGTGAAGCGGGATGGCTAGCGGGAGTCAGAAGAACAGATACGCAGTATTTT. Translating it yields CASSEAGWLAGVRRTDTQYF.

This clone was counted once. This chain links TRBV14 with TRBJ2-1; D remains unclear. The V end was cut by 1 base, the J end by 5 bases, with 15 bases between. Per the germline V gene, CDR1 is SGHDN and CDR2 is FVKESK. CDR3 length equals 16 residues. This chain's CDR3 is CASSQVPSLWDNEQFF. The CDR3 bases are TGTGCCAGCAGCCAAGTTCCCAGCCTATGGGACAATGAGCAGTTCTTC.

This chain uses TRBV7-9 with TRBJ2-1, with 14 positions matching TRBD2. The CDR3 contains 19 residues. The junction had 14 bases not matched to a gene; V was cut back by 4 bases and J by 6 bases. From germline, CDR1 is SEHNR and CDR2 FQNEAQ (reference sequence). The chain's CDR3 is CASSYKPGLAGVRTNEQFF. As DNA, the CDR3 is TGTGCCAGCAGCTACAAACCGGGACTAGCGGGAGTTCGGACCAATGAGCAGTTCTTC.

This clone was found once. The chain has TRBV4-1 and TRBJ2-1; D is ambiguous. Germline CDR1 reads MGHRA; CDR2 reads YSYEKL. CDR3 size: 15 residues. V was shortened by 3 bases and J by 5 bases, with 14 bases between the two germline ends. The CDR3 DNA sequence: TGCGCCAGCAGCCAGTTCGTTACGGTCGACAATGAGCAGTTCTTC. It translates to CASSQFVTVDNEQFF.

This chain links TRBV14 with TRBJ2-1, with a weak D call TRBD1 (7 bases). Germline lookup yields CDR1 SGHDN and CDR2 FVKESK. With 8 bases removed from V and 5 bases from J, the gap between germline ends came to 13 bases. This CDR3 comprises 13 residues. This CDR3 reads CASGAGGHNEQFF. The CDR3 nucleotides are TGTGCCAGCGGGGCAGGGGGGCACAATGAGCAGTTCTTC. Looking up the rest from reference TRBV14 and TRBJ2-1 gives the full variable domain: EAGVTQFPSHSVIEKGQTVTLRCDPISGHDNLYWYRRVMGKEIKFLLHFVKESKQDESGMPNNRFLAERTGGTYSTLKVQPAELEDSGVYFCASGAGGHNEQFFGPGTRLTVL.

The rearrangement links TRBV2 to TRBJ2-7; possible D gene TRBD2, 6 bases. There are 18 residues in the CDR3. Germline lookup yields CDR1 SNHLY and CDR2 FYNNEI. V was cut by 1 base and J by 1 base, with 20 bases left in between. CDR3 amino acids: CASSEGGRGGPLSYEQYF. In nucleotides, the CDR3 is TGTGCCAGCAGTGAAGGAGGGCGAGGAGGGCCTCTATCCTACGAGCAGTACTTC.

J is TRBJ2-7 and V is TRBV29-1; 8 nucleotides line up with TRBD1. CDR3 size: 12 residues. CDR1 and CDR2 from the germline V gene are SQVTM and ANQGSEA. J was trimmed by 3 bases and V by 7 bases; bases with no gene match: 5. The CDR3 coding sequence is TGCAGCGCAGAAACAGGGGGCTACGAGCAGTACTTC. Translation gives CSAETGGYEQYF.

The J gene is TRBJ1-1, the V gene TRBV27, with D maybe TRBD1 (5 bases). Germline V gene sequence: CDR1 MNHEY, CDR2 SMNVEV (reference sequence). The CDR3 contains 13 residues. V was clipped by 3 bases and J by 3 bases, with 8 bases between them. The DNA of the CDR3 is TGTGCCAGCAGTTTGCAGGGCGACACTGAAGCTTTCTTT. Residues: CASSLQGDTEAFF.

The chain recombines TRBV7-8 with TRBJ2-7; D is ambiguous. The length of the CDR3 is 15 residues. CDR1 is SGHVS, CDR2 FQNEAQ, per germline. The germline V and J ends were trimmed by 1 base and 0 bases, with 10 bases remaining between them. The CDR3 bases are TGTGCCAGCAGCTTAGAGGGCGCGAGCTCCTACGAGCAGTACTTC. This encodes CASSLEGASSYEQYF.

This clone occurred once. The chain links TRBV4-1 to TRBJ2-2; D unclear. From germline, CDR1 is MGHRA and CDR2 YSYEKL. Trimming took 4 bases from V and 6 from J, leaving 6 bases between them. The length of the CDR3 is 12 residues. The CDR3 region has the DNA TGCGCCAGCAGCCCTACCCCCGGGGAGCTGTTTTTT. Translated, it gives CASSPTPGELFF.

The chain combines TRBV5-4 with TRBJ2-7; 9 nucleotides agree with TRBD1. This CDR3 is built from 14 residues. From germline, CDR1 is SGHNT and CDR2 YYREEE (reference sequence). Trimming took 8 bases from V and 2 from J; bases not matched to a gene: 8. CDR3 nucleotides: TGTGCCAGTAGAGACACAGGGGGCCCCTACGAGCAGTACTTC. The encoded protein is CASRDTGGPYEQYF. Complete variable domain (other parts from reference TRBV5-4 and TRBJ2-7): ETGVTQSPTHLIKTRGQQVTLRCSSQSGHNTVSWYQQALGQGPQFIFQYYREEENGRGNFPPRFSGLQFPNYSSELNVNALELDDSALYLCASRDTGGPYEQYFGPGTRLTVT.